This T cell receptor beta chain was recorded in a study of blood T cell repertoires in COVID-19. Study as a whole: The cDNA or gDNA used as material had been derived from T cells, B-cell-depleted T cells, or PBMCs.

Trimming removed 4 bases at V and 1 base at J, with 9 bases between. Germline CDR1 reads SGHDT; CDR2 reads YYEEEE. CDR3 length: 13 residues. Clones were read by immunoSEQ multiplex PCR, and TCRdb kept only the in-frame ones, dropping some. This table has some 130,000 clones, 65% to 80% appearing once. The source of this sequence is an elderly man with acute or convalescent COVID-19. Input material: peripheral blood. The chain couples TRBV5-6 to TRBJ2-7; D is perhaps TRBD2 (6 bases). CDR3 amino acids: CASSIGTSYEQYF. CDR3 coding DNA: TGTGCCAGCAGCATCGGGACTTCCTACGAGCAGTACTTC.